Each of the 21 T cell receptor beta chains below was sequenced from the same sample in a study of beta chain features in type 1 diabetes. Sequenced material consisted of expressed TCRB transcripts (all of the isolated RNA was reverse transcribed). Measured with immunoSEQ multiplex PCR; TCRdb has only the in-frame clones, and not every one. The table has about 150,000 clones, 7.5% to 10% seen once. The sequencing input was central memory CD4+ T cells from blood. The receptors stem from a young man in good health.

V is TRBV7-2 and J is TRBJ2-1, with D perhaps TRBD2 (5 bases). In germline, CDR1 is SGHTA, CDR2 FQGNSA. The germline V and J ends were trimmed by 2 bases and 2 bases, with 13 bases remaining between them. This CDR3 has 16 residues. The CDR3 nucleotides read TGTGCCAGCAGCTTAAGACCTCCGGGGACCTACAATGAGCAGTTCTTC. It specifies CASSLRPPGTYNEQFF. The full variable domain, completed using reference TRBV7-2 and TRBJ2-1, is GAGVSQSPSNKVTEKGKDVELRCDPISGHTALYWYRQSLGQGLEFLIYFQGNSAPDKSGLPSDRFSAERTGGSVSTLTIQRTQQEDSAVYLCASSLRPPGTYNEQFFGPGTRLTVL.

The gene calls are TRBV7-2 and TRBJ1-2, with 7 bases that match TRBD1. The CDR3 spans 13 residues. CDR1 and CDR2 (germline): SGHTA, FQGNSA. V was pared by 3 bases and J by 4 bases, with 2 bases of the junction left unmatched. The CDR3 protein is CASSFGQVYGYTF. The CDR3 DNA reads TGTGCCAGCAGCTTCGGACAGGTCTATGGCTACACCTTC.

This clone was picked up many times. This CDR3 is CASSQDRAGSNAYF. Written as DNA, the CDR3 is TGCGCCAGCAGCCAAGATCGGGCGGGAAGCAACGCGTACTTC. The rearrangement uses TRBV4-3 and TRBJ2-7, with D perhaps TRBD2 (6 bases). Trimming took off 0 bases at V and 12 bases at J, with 18 bases between the two ends. The germline V gene encodes CDR1 LGHNA and CDR2 YSLEER. This CDR3 contains 14 residues.

There are a few counts of this clone. The rearrangement uses TRBV28 and TRBJ2-7; TRBD1 might be the D (5 bases). Germline V gene sequence: CDR1 MDHEN, CDR2 SYDVKM. The CDR3 runs to 16 residues. Trimming removed 3 bases from V and 2 bases from J, with 17 bases in between. CDR3 coding DNA: TGTGCCAGCAGTTTCTCTTCCAAAGGGGAAGCCTACGAGCAGTACTTC. Its protein product is CASSFSSKGEAYEQYF.

The chain couples TRBV7-3 to TRBJ2-1; 10 nucleotides align to TRBD1. The CDR3 covers 13 residues. Germline CDR1 and CDR2: SGHTA and FQGTGA. V lost 5 bases to trimming and J lost 8 bases; unmatched junction nucleotides: 3. The CDR3: CASSRQGADEQFF. The CDR3 DNA sequence: TGTGCCAGCAGCCGACAGGGGGCGGATGAGCAGTTCTTC.

This clone was observed a few times. This sequence joins TRBV4-2 and TRBJ1-3; TRBD1 is a possible D gene (6 bases). Germline lookup yields CDR1 LGHNA and CDR2 YNFKEQ. CDR3 length: 17 residues. Trimming took 2 bases from V and 0 from J, leaving 14 bases between them. The chain's CDR3 is CASSQLSGQFSGNTIYF. CDR3 sequence (DNA): TGTGCCAGCAGCCAACTTTCCGGACAGTTCTCTGGAAACACCATATATTTT.

The V call is TRBV5-1, the J call TRBJ2-2, with D perhaps matching TRBD1 (5 bases). CDR3 length equals 13 residues. Germline V gives CDR1 SGHRS, CDR2 YFSETQ. The V end was cut by 6 bases, the J end by 1 base, with 7 bases between. The CDR3 DNA is TGCGCCAGCACGACAGAGAACACCGGGGAGCTGTTTTTT. Its protein product is CASTTENTGELFF.

The sample holds a few counts of this clone. V gene TRBV5-4 combines with J gene TRBJ2-7; no firm D call. CDR1 and CDR2 from the germline V gene are SGHNT and YYREEE (reference sequence). This CDR3 is built from 12 residues. Trimming removed 4 bases from V and 2 bases from J, with 7 bases in between. CDR3 DNA: TGTGCCAGCAGCCTAGGAACCTACGAGCAGTACTTC. This gives the protein CASSLGTYEQYF.

This clone came up a few times. The rearrangement joins TRBV11-1 to TRBJ2-5; the match to TRBD2 covers 7 bases. Germline CDR1 is SGHAT and CDR2 is FQDESV (reference sequence). There are 17 residues in the CDR3. J gave up 4 bases and V 1 base, and 12 bases lay outside the gene matches. The CDR3 loop reads CASSLGAGRPQGETQYF. The DNA of the CDR3 is TGTGCCAGCAGCTTAGGAGCGGGAAGACCTCAGGGAGAGACCCAGTACTTC. Drawing the rest from reference TRBV11-1 and TRBJ2-5, the complete variable domain is EAEVAQSPRYKITEKSQAVAFWCDPISGHATLYWYRQILGQGPELLVQFQDESVVDDSQLPKDRFSAERLKGVDSTLKIQPAELGDSAMYLCASSLGAGRPQGETQYFGPGTRLLVL.

The sample holds a few counts of this clone. J is TRBJ2-7 and V is TRBV15; the D gene is possibly TRBD2 (5 bases). Germline V CDR1 and CDR2: LNHNV, YYDKDF (reference sequence). CDR3 length: 14 amino acids. Trimming removed 5 bases from V and 3 bases from J, with 14 bases in between. The CDR3 DNA follows: TGTGCCACCAGCCTAGCTGGAGCCGTCTACGAGCAGTACTTC. Its protein is CATSLAGAVYEQYF. Together with reference TRBV15 and TRBJ2-7, the CDR3 gives the full variable domain: DAMVIQNPRYQVTQFGKPVTLSCSQTLNHNVMYWYQQKSSQAPKLLFHYYDKDFNNEADTPDNFQSRRPNTSFCFLDIRSPGLGDTAMYLCATSLAGAVYEQYFGPGTRLTVT.

V gene TRBV5-5 combines with J gene TRBJ2-7; possibly TRBD1 for D (5 bases). V was pared by 1 base and J by 2 bases, with 10 bases between. The CDR3 sequence is 14 residues long. Per germline, CDR1 SGHKS and CDR2 YYEKEE (reference sequence). The CDR3, as DNA: TGTGCCAGCAGCTTGATACAGGAACCCTACGAGCAGTACTTC. Its protein product is CASSLIQEPYEQYF.

This clone has more than one count but fewer than ten. This chain connects TRBV7-2 to TRBJ1-6; 7 bases line up with TRBD1. With V trimmed by 5 bases and J by 8 bases, 9 bases remained unmatched. The CDR3 runs to 15 residues. Germline CDR1 SGHTA, CDR2 FQGNSA. CDR3 amino acids: CASSPQGRWDSPLHF. DNA of the CDR3: TGTGCCAGCAGCCCACAGGGGAGGTGGGATTCACCCCTCCACTTT.

The rearrangement joins TRBV18 to TRBJ1-2; D gene uncertain. The germline CDR1 and CDR2 sequences are KGHSH and LQKENI. The V end was cut by 0 bases, the J end by 4 bases, with 9 bases between. The CDR3 is made up of 14 amino acids. CDR3 in DNA: TGTGCCAGCTCACCACCTGCGGCGCCCTATGGCTACACCTTC. Its translation: CASSPPAAPYGYTF. The complete variable domain, with remaining parts taken from reference TRBV18 and TRBJ1-2, reads NAGVMQNPRHLVRRRGQEARLRCSPMKGHSHVYWYRQLPEEGLKFMVYLQKENIIDESGMPKERFSAEFPKEGPSILRIQQVVRGDSAAYFCASSPPAAPYGYTFGSGTRLTVV.

A few counts support this clone. V is TRBV28 and J is TRBJ1-6; D gene uncertain. Germline CDR1 reads MDHEN; CDR2 reads SYDVKM. Between the trimmed V and J ends, which lost 5 bases and 0 bases, there was a span of 5 bases. CDR3 length: 14 residues. The CDR3 region has the DNA TGTGCCAGCAGTGGCGGCTCCTATAATTCACCCCTCCACTTT. It encodes CASSGGSYNSPLHF.

A few counts support this clone. The V call is TRBV6-1, the J call TRBJ2-4; D remains ambiguous. V was clipped by 2 bases and J by 7 bases, with 9 bases between them. The germline gives CDR1 MNHNS, CDR2 SASEGT. CDR3 length: 13 residues. The DNA for the CDR3 is TGTGCCAGCAGTGAATACGGGTGGAACATTCAGTACTTC. This codes for CASSEYGWNIQYF.

V usage is TRBV7-3 and J usage is TRBJ2-1; 8 nucleotides line up with TRBD2. The V and J ends lost 5 bases and 4 bases, in that order; junction bases with no gene match: 7. Germline assignment: CDR1 SGHTA and CDR2 FQGTGA. There are 15 residues in the CDR3. The DNA of the CDR3 is TGTGCCAGCAGCGAGCCGGGACTAGTGTACAATGAGCAGTTCTTC. It yields the protein CASSEPGLVYNEQFF.

This clone showed up many times. The chain couples TRBV30 to TRBJ2-5; 8 positions agree with TRBD2. V lost 0 bases and J lost 4; bases outside the gene matches: 10. CDR3 length: 16 residues. In germline, CDR1 is GTSNPN, CDR2 SVGIG (reference sequence). CDR3 sequence (DNA): TGTGCCTGGAGTGTAGGGCCGCCGAGCGGGAGAGAGACCCAGTACTTC. Its protein product is CAWSVGPPSGRETQYF.

This clone appeared many times. A junction boundary mismatches the germline segment, possibly from a read error. The rearrangement links TRBV4-3 to TRBJ2-1; D gene uncertain. The CDR3 is 14 amino acids. Per germline, CDR1 LGHNA and CDR2 YSLEER. The CDR3 region is CASSQEMSYYEQFF. The CDR3 DNA reads TGCGCCAGCAGCCAAGAAATGAGCTACTATGAGCAGTTCTTC.

This clone showed up many times. V usage is TRBV7-2 and J usage is TRBJ1-2, with 10 nucleotides matching TRBD1. With 5 bases clipped from V and 7 bases from J, the junction kept 7 bases outside the gene matches. Germline-derived CDR1 and CDR2 are SGHTA and FQGNSA. The CDR3 length is 14 residues. The CDR3 protein is CASSTDRGSSGYTF. CDR3 sequence (DNA): TGTGCCAGCAGCACGGACAGGGGGAGCTCTGGCTACACCTTC.

V usage is TRBV7-8 and J usage is TRBJ2-7; 7 bases are shared with TRBD2. Unmatched junction bases numbered 9, after V lost 5 bases and J lost 2 bases. In germline, CDR1 is SGHVS, CDR2 FQNEAQ. This CDR3 contains 15 residues. The CDR3 DNA follows: TGTGCCAGCAGCCCACGGGACTATACCACCTACGAGCAGTACTTC. It encodes CASSPRDYTTYEQYF.

The chain carries TRBV6-5 and TRBJ1-5; TRBD1 might be the D (6 bases). The CDR3 length is 14 residues. Germline V gene data show CDR1 as MNHEY and CDR2 as SVGAGI. V lost 5 bases, J lost 1 base, and 9 bases lay in between. The CDR3 region has the DNA TGTGCCAGCAGTCACGGACAGAGCAATCAGCCCCAGCATTTT. Protein product: CASSHGQSNQPQHF.